The 10 T cell receptor beta chains below were found in one sample sequenced in a study of T-cell reconstitution after alpha-beta-depleted transplantation in children. Preparing the TCRbeta library involved the use of unique molecular identifiers. TCRdb processed the PCR reads anew with MiXCR; each CDR3 protein has one entry. The sample includes roughly 120,000 distinct CDR3 sequences, approximately 10% of them seen just once. Specimen: PBMCs, collected before TCRalphabeta/CD19-depleted stem cell transplant. These receptors all stem from a boy younger than 10 with acute lymphoblastic leukemia, due to receive a stem cell transplant.

The rearrangement joins TRBV7-3 to TRBJ2-3, with D hard to call. Germline values: CDR1 SGHTA, CDR2 FQGTGA. This CDR3 contains 20 residues. Trimming stripped 1 base from V and 0 bases from J, with 23 bases between. CDR3 in amino acids: CASSLNYPGGPSSSTDTQYF. In nucleotides, the CDR3 is TGTGCCAGCAGCTTAAATTACCCGGGCGGACCGAGTTCTAGCACAGATACGCAGTATTTT.

This clonotype was observed many times. The chain joins TRBV12-3 or TRBV12-4 to TRBJ2-3; D might be TRBD1 (5 bases). The CDR3 length is 14 residues. The ends were cut back, 6 bases at V and 6 bases at J, with 16 bases in the middle. CDR3 nucleotide sequence: TGTGCCAGCAGCTCCCCGACAAAGGGGGATACGCAGTATTTT. It yields the protein CASSSPTKGDTQYF.

This clonotype was seen at least ten times. CDR3 bases: TGTGCCAGCAGCCTCGTCAGCTACAATGAGCAGTTCTTC. Its protein product is CASSLVSYNEQFF. The chain combines TRBV7-2 with TRBJ2-1; unclear D gene. CDR1 and CDR2 (germline): SGHTA, FQGNSA. The CDR3 has 13 amino acids. Trimming removed 5 bases from V and 3 bases from J, with 8 bases in between.

This clonotype was detected ten times or more. The chain uses TRBV5-1 and TRBJ2-5, with 14 bases identical to TRBD2. The CDR3 sequence is 20 residues long. Germline V gene sequence: CDR1 SGHRS, CDR2 YFSETQ. Trimming removed 0 bases from V and 3 bases from J; junction bases left unmatched: 13. CDR3 DNA: TGCGCCAGCAGCTTGGCCGTGGCAGGACTAGCGGGAGGAATAGAAGAGACCCAGTACTTC. Its protein is CASSLAVAGLAGGIEETQYF.

This clonotype was counted a few times. This sequence joins TRBV5-6 and TRBJ2-7; 10 nucleotides agree with TRBD1. Trimming removed 2 bases from V and 3 bases from J; junction bases left unmatched: 8. CDR1 and CDR2 from the germline V gene are SGHDT and YYEEEE. The CDR3 extends over 16 amino acids. The DNA of the CDR3 is TGTGCCAGCAGCTTAGGGACAGGGGCGATATTCTACGAGCAGTACTTC. Translated: CASSLGTGAIFYEQYF. The whole variable domain, remainder taken from reference TRBV5-6 and TRBJ2-7, is DAGVTQSPTHLIKTRGQQVTLRCSPKSGHDTVSWYQQALGQGPQFIFQYYEEEERQRGNFPDRFSGHQFPNYSSELNVNALLLGDSALYLCASSLGTGAIFYEQYFGPGTRLTVT.

This clonotype was recorded many times. CDR3 coding DNA: TGTGCCAGCAGTGAAGCCTCCGGACTAGTAACCCTTTACAATGAGCAGTTCTTC. This codes for CASSEASGLVTLYNEQFF. The V call is TRBV6-1, the J call TRBJ2-1, with TRBD2 matching 7 bases. The CDR3 sequence is 18 residues long. Germline loops: CDR1 MNHNS, CDR2 SASEGT. V was clipped by 0 bases and J by 4 bases; unmatched bases: 12.

The chain is built from TRBV18 and TRBJ1-5; 9 bases line up with TRBD1. This CDR3 comprises 15 residues. J gave up 5 bases and V 4 bases, and 6 bases lay outside the gene matches. The germline CDR1 and CDR2 sequences are KGHSH and LQKENI. The CDR3 coding sequence is TGTGCCAGCTCACGTAATGACAGGGGGGATCAGCCCCAGCATTTT. Translation: CASSRNDRGDQPQHF.

This clonotype was counted between two and nine times. V usage is TRBV20-1 and J usage is TRBJ1-1; D unresolved. The CDR3 is made up of 13 amino acids. Trimming stripped 4 bases from V and 0 bases from J, with 9 bases between. Germline values: CDR1 DFQATT, CDR2 SNEGSKA (reference sequence). In DNA, the CDR3 is TGCAGTGCTAACGACCGAGTGAACACTGAAGCTTTCTTT. Protein product: CSANDRVNTEAFF.

Comments on this clonotype: The conserved phenylalanine or tryptophan is not found at the CDR3 terminus, so this likely reflects a read error. The chain employs TRBV20-1 and TRBJ2-1, with a weak D call TRBD1 (5 bases). The CDR3 has 13 residues. Germline CDR1 is DFQATT and CDR2 is SNEGSKA (reference sequence). Trimming cost V 3 bases and J 0 bases, with 6 bases left between them. The DNA of the CDR3 is TGCAGTGCTAGCGACAGCTCCTACAATGAGCAGTTCTGC. It yields the protein CSASDSSYNEQFC.

The gene calls are TRBV20-1 and TRBJ2-5, with D tentatively TRBD1 (5 bases). Trimming removed 2 bases from V and 0 bases from J, with 16 bases in between. There are 16 residues in the CDR3. Looked up from germline, CDR1 is DFQATT and CDR2 is SNEGSKA (reference sequence). DNA of the CDR3: TGCAGTGCTAGACCCCAGCGACAGCTGTACCAAGAGACCCAGTACTTC. It specifies CSARPQRQLYQETQYF.